The rows below give T cell receptor beta chains drawn from one sample of a study of T-cell reconstitution after alpha-beta-depleted transplantation in children. MiXCR, run by TCRdb on the PCR reads, gives a single entry per CDR3 protein. The sample has approximately 390,000 distinct CDR3 sequences, 11% seen once; the top ten hold approximately 5%. The source was PBMCs from the stem cell graft donor, collected from the stem cell graft. The receptors stem from a human donor who donated a stem cell graft to a child with acute myeloid leukemia. The CDR3 runs from the conserved cysteine through the conserved F or W. Some rows mark clone size as missing; the rest say once, few, many or name a class of expanded clone.

J gene | V gene | clone size | CDR3 protein
TRBJ1-4 | TRBV11-2 | few | CASSFIAQTVHNEKLFF
TRBJ2-1 | TRBV7-3 | - | CASSSTPIQGNEQFF
TRBJ1-5 | TRBV20-1 | few | CSARDPVVNQPQHF
TRBJ2-3 | TRBV5-1 | few | CASSSASPDTQYF
TRBJ1-1 | TRBV5-1 | few | CASSLTFGNTEAFF
TRBJ2-1 | TRBV9 | many | CASSESGVYNEQFF
TRBJ2-7 | TRBV5-5 | few | CASRSRDLPGEQYF
TRBJ2-4 | TRBV9 | many | CASSAGTLGKNIQYF
TRBJ2-2 | TRBV4-1 | - | CASSQPSNTGELFF
TRBJ2-5 | TRBV2 | few | CASSESVLTQETQYF
TRBJ1-1 | TRBV10-3 | few | CAISDHRGQNTEAFF